This section outlines one TCR beta chain sequence together with its context. Its antigen is as yet unknown. This sample includes further DNA sequences coding for the same CDR3. Primers for the PCR totalled 60 Vbeta and 13 Jbeta. The protocol was immunoSEQ multiplex PCR, while the TCRdb copy is restricted to in-frame clones and leaves out a portion. Of more than 95,000 clones in the sample, approximately 78% were seen once. Everyone who donated was a healthy bone marrow donor. The sample is drawn from a study of cytomegalovirus exposure and HLA in healthy donors. Study-wide findings and caveats: At a 0.05 false discovery rate, a later analysis found approximately 15,000 TCR beta sequences to be associated with HLA alleles. Previously analyzed data showed that most TCR beta V segments were productive at a frequency of about 87% or about 30%.

Source material: PBMCs. This clonotype was obtained from a woman in her forties in good health and CMV-seronegative.

CDR3 in DNA: TGTGCCAGCAGTTTTGGGGGGAATCAGCCCCAGCATTTT. Encoded protein: CASSFGGNQPQHF. The chain combines TRBV27 with TRBJ1-5, with D tentatively TRBD1 (5 bases). The length of the CDR3 is 13 residues. V gave up 3 bases and J gave up 4 bases, with 7 bases separating them. The germline V gene encodes CDR1 MNHEY and CDR2 SMNVEV (reference sequence).